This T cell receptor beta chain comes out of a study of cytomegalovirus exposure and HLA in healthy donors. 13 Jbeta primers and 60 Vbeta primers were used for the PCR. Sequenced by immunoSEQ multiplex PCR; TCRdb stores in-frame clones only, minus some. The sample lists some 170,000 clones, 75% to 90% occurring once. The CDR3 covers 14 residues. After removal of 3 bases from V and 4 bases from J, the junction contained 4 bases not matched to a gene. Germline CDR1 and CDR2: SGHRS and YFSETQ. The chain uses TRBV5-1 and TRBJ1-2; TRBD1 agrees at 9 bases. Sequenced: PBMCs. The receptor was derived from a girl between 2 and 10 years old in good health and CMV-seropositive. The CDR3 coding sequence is TGCGCCAGCAGCTCCGGGACAGGGTTCTATGGCTACACCTTC. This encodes CASSSGTGFYGYTF. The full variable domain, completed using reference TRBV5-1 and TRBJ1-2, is KAGVTQTPRYLIKTRGQQVTLSCSPISGHRSVSWYQQTPGQGLQFLFEYFSETQRNKGNFPGRFSGRQFSNSRSEMNVSTLELGDSALYLCASSSGTGFYGYTFGSGTRLTVV.